These T cell receptor beta chains were read from a single sample in a study of shared clonotypes between healthy human individuals. Some clones are missing from TCRdb's copy, which holds only in-frame ones; the method was immunoSEQ multiplex PCR. The sample shows around 1.9 million clones, roughly 95% of them seen only once. Sequenced material: naive CD8+ T cells from PBMCs. These receptors all stem from a man between 18 and 29 years old in good health. Some clones in this sample may be carry-over from other donors' samples. The CDR3 runs from the conserved cysteine through the conserved F or W. D genes are given only for firm matches. The size field is filled for only some rows; it gives once, few, many or a size class.

TRBJ2-1 | TRBV10-1 | . | TRBD2 | TGCGCCAGCAGTGAAATAGCGGGATCGAATGAGCAGTTCTTC | CASSEIAGSNEQFF
TRBJ2-3 | TRBV13 | . | TRBD2 | TGTGCCAGCAGCTCTAGCGGGACTACAGATACGCAGTATTTT | CASSSSGTTDTQYF
TRBJ1-3 | TRBV6-5 | . | . | TGTGCCAGCAGTTACGGACCATGGGGAAACACCATATATTTT | CASSYGPWGNTIYF
TRBJ2-7 | TRBV9 | . | . | TGTGCCAGCAGCGTAGACCCTAGCAGAACCTACGAGCAGTACTTC | CASSVDPSRTYEQYF
TRBJ2-7 | TRBV13 | . | . | TGTGCCAGCAGCTTAGGGGAATCCTACGAGCAGTACTTC | CASSLGESYEQYF
TRBJ2-1 | TRBV9 | . | . | TGTGCCAGCAGCGTAGCCCGCCGCGGCAATGAGCAGTTCTTC | CASSVARRGNEQFF
TRBJ2-7 | TRBV27 | . | TRBD1 | TGTGCCAGCAGAAACACCGGGACAGGGGTCTACGAGCAGTACTTC | CASRNTGTGVYEQYF
TRBJ2-7 | TRBV9 | . | TRBD1 | TGTGCCAGCAGCGTAGGTGGGACAGGGCTCCCCTACGAGCAGTACTTC | CASSVGGTGLPYEQYF
TRBJ2-1 | TRBV30 | . | TRBD2 | TGTGCCTGGAGTCCTAGCGGGAGGCTGTACAATGAGCAGTTCTTC | CAWSPSGRLYNEQFF
TRBJ2-5 | TRBV11-2 | . | . | TGTGCCAGCAGCTCCCCAGAGACCCAGTACTTC | CASSSPETQYF
TRBJ2-7 | TRBV6-5 | . | TRBD1 | TGTGCCATCAGGGACAGTGCCCACGAGCAGTACTTC | CAIRDSAHEQYF
TRBJ1-5 | TRBV5-1 | . | . | TGCGCCAGCAGCTTGGTTAGCGGGGGTGAACAGCCCCAGCATTTT | CASSLVSGGEQPQHF
TRBJ1-4 | TRBV13 | . | . | TGTGCCAGCAGCTTAGGGGCAGCCACAAATGAAAAACTGTTTTTT | CASSLGAATNEKLFF
TRBJ2-7 | TRBV10-3 | . | TRBD2 | TGTGCCATCAGTCCGACGGGACTAGCGGGAGGAGGGGTCGAGCAGTACTTC | CAISPTGLAGGGVEQYF
TRBJ2-7 | TRBV7-8 | once | . | TGTGCCAGCAGCGCAGGGTCCCCCTACGAGCAGTACTTC | CASSAGSPYEQYF
TRBJ2-7 | TRBV29-1 | . | . | TGCAGCGTTGTCGGGGGCTCAGGGGAGCAGTACTTC | CSVVGGSGEQYF
TRBJ1-5 | TRBV10-1 | . | . | TGCGCCACCCGGGCAGGCCGTAGCAATCAGCCCCAGCATTTT | CATRAGRSNQPQHF
TRBJ2-2 | TRBV19 | . | . | TGTGCCAGTAGTCATGACGGCAGCTACGACCGGAGGGAGCTGTTTTTT | CASSHDGSYDRRELFF
TRBJ2-5 | TRBV6-1 | . | . | TGTGCCAGTCCCGGGGCGGGGGAGACCCAGTACTTC | CASPGAGETQYF
TRBJ2-3 | TRBV5-1 | . | TRBD1 | TGCGCCAGCAGCTCGAGGACAGGGGCGACAGATACGCAGTATTTT | CASSSRTGATDTQYF
TRBJ1-1 | TRBV6-5 | . | TRBD1 | TGTGCCAGCAGTTATCAGGGGGCGAACACTGAAGCTTTCTTT | CASSYQGANTEAFF
TRBJ2-7 | TRBV28 | . | . | TGTGCCAGCAGACTCCGGGACCGCGGTCACGAGCAGTACTTC | CASRLRDRGHEQYF
TRBJ2-2 | TRBV5-1 | . | . | TGCGCCAGCAGCTTGGTGCTAGCGAGGGGCACCGGGGAGCTGTTTTTT | CASSLVLARGTGELFF